Following are 7 T cell receptor beta chains from one sample sequenced in a study of T cell changes during pregnancy in multiple sclerosis (dated by TCRdb to the late 2010s). The library was generated by the immunoSEQ multiplex PCR assay. The clones in this table, taken by TCRdb from immuneACCESS, are in-frame only. Not every clone is retained; where verified, under half of the shortfall comes from an unresolved V gene, and the cause of the rest is unknown. The sample yields tens of thousands of clones; approximately 88% were counted once. Roughly 5% of the sample belongs to the ten largest clones. The sequencing here drew on peripheral blood, taken in the first trimester of pregnancy. The receptors shown here come from a female donor in good health, enrolled as a control in a pregnancy study.

This sequence joins TRBV27 and TRBJ1-2, with D tentatively TRBD1 (5 bases). Germline CDR1 is MNHEY and CDR2 is SMNVEV (reference sequence). CDR3 size: 13 residues. V gave up 7 bases and J gave up 4 bases, with 13 bases separating them. The CDR3 DNA follows: TGTGCCAGCAAGCGGGGCGGTGGCTATGGCTACACCTTC. It encodes CASKRGGGYGYTF.

This chain joins TRBV7-9 and TRBJ2-2, with TRBD2 identical over 8 bases. J was trimmed by 4 bases and V by 1 base; bases with no gene match: 2. The germline gives CDR1 SEHNR, CDR2 FQNEAQ (reference sequence). CDR3 length: 15 amino acids. CDR3 amino acids: CASSLVAGFTGELFF. The CDR3 DNA reads as TGTGCCAGCAGCTTAGTAGCGGGGTTCACCGGGGAGCTGTTTTTT.

This chain joins TRBV18 and TRBJ1-2; D not certain. The CDR3 has 16 residues. Germline V gene lookup returns CDR1 KGHSH and CDR2 LQKENI. Trimming shortened V by 0 bases and J by 4 bases, and 15 bases separated the two germline ends. CDR3: CASSPPGGGTFYGYTF. The CDR3 nucleotides are TGTGCCAGCTCACCACCGGGCGGAGGAACCTTCTATGGCTACACCTTC.

V is TRBV6-6 and J is TRBJ2-7; the D is unclear. Germline V lookup: CDR1 MNHNY, CDR2 SVGAGI (reference sequence). The germline V and J ends were trimmed by 0 bases and 6 bases, with 6 bases remaining between them. There are 12 residues in the CDR3. In nucleotides, the CDR3 is TGTGCCAGCAGTTACTCGGGCACCGAGCAGTACTTC. This codes for CASSYSGTEQYF.

J is TRBJ2-3 and V is TRBV5-1; 7 bases align to TRBD1. Germline V gene data show CDR1 as SGHRS and CDR2 as YFSETQ. J lost 0 bases, V lost 4 bases, and 11 bases had no gene match. The CDR3 loop spans 17 amino acids. The CDR3 coding sequence is TGCGCCAGCAGCACAAACAGGGGCGCCGGGAGCACAGATACGCAGTATTTT. Its protein product is CASSTNRGAGSTDTQYF. Variable domain in full (rest from reference TRBV5-1 and TRBJ2-3): KAGVTQTPRYLIKTRGQQVTLSCSPISGHRSVSWYQQTPGQGLQFLFEYFSETQRNKGNFPGRFSGRQFSNSRSEMNVSTLELGDSALYLCASSTNRGAGSTDTQYFGPGTRLTVL.

This clone was seen just once. The chain couples TRBV9 to TRBJ2-1, with D tentatively TRBD2 (6 bases). Trimming stripped 0 bases from V and 3 bases from J, with 13 bases between. The germline CDR1 and CDR2 sequences are SGDLS and YYNGEE. CDR3 size: 16 residues. CDR3: CASSVDGGANYNEQFF. CDR3 coding DNA: TGTGCCAGCAGCGTAGACGGAGGGGCGAACTACAATGAGCAGTTCTTC.

This chain uses TRBV6-5 with TRBJ2-1; D not resolved. This CDR3 is 13 amino acids long. With 5 bases removed from V and 6 bases from J, the gap between germline ends came to 11 bases. The V gene's germline CDR1 is MNHEY and CDR2 SVGAGI. The CDR3 bases are TGTGCCAGCAGTCCCCGGTCCCTCAATGAGCAGTTCTTC. Translated: CASSPRSLNEQFF.